This T cell receptor (beta chain) was retrieved from a study of yellow fever vaccine responses in identical twins. The CDR3 covers 14 residues. Trimming shortened V by 3 bases and J by 6 bases, and 14 bases separated the two germline ends. CDR1 is DFQATT and CDR2 is SNEGSKA in the germline V gene (reference sequence). TCRdb reanalysed the RT-PCR reads using MiXCR and keeps one entry per CDR3 protein. The sample records thousands of distinct CDR3 sequences, around 87% being singletons. For this clonotype: Its antigen is unidentified.

Study findings and constraints: Each twin's T cell response to the vaccine was reported to look partly convergent and partly personalized.

The TCR comes from a woman younger than 35 who received the yellow fever vaccine. The V call is TRBV20-1, the J call TRBJ2-2; D not certain. This sample comprised T cells from blood (PBMCs), unsorted or a sorted subset (not recorded which), obtained before or after yellow fever vaccination (not recorded which). The CDR3 sequence: CSARVTLGSGELFF. The DNA of the CDR3 is TGCAGTGCTAGGGTGACCCTGGGGTCCGGGGAGCTGTTTTTT.